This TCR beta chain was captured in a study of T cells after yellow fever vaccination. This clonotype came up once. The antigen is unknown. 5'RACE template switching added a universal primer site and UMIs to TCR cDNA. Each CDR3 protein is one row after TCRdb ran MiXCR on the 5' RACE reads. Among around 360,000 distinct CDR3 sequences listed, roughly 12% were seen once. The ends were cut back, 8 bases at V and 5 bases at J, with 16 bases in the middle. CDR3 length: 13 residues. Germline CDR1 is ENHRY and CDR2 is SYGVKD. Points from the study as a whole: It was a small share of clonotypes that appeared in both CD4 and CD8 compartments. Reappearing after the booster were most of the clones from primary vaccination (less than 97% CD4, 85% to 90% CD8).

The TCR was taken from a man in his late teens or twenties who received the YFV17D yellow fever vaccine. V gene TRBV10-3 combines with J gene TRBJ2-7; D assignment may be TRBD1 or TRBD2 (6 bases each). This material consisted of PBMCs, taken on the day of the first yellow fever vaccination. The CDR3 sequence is CAIRPTGGHEQYF. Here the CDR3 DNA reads TGTGCCATCCGCCCCACCGGGGGCCACGAGCAGTACTTC.